Listed below are T cell receptor beta chains from one sample, sequenced in a study of CXCR3-negative and CXCR3-positive naive CD8 T cells. TCRdb reprocessed the 5' RACE reads, with one entry per CDR3 protein and no DNA. Seen in this sample are approximately 62,000 distinct CDR3 sequences; the ten most common clones hold 4.3%. Sequenced input: naive CXCR3- CD8+ T cells from blood. These receptors were obtained from a human donor in good health. Some clones in this sample may be carry-over from other donors' samples. The CDR3 runs from the conserved cysteine through the conserved F or W. Clone size is given for some rows only: seen once, a few or many times, or a class if the clone is expanded.

j_call v_call clone_size cdr3_aa
TRBJ2-5 TRBV7-2 . CASDQEGALETQYF
TRBJ1-5 TRBV7-8 . CASSPIGTQPQHF
TRBJ2-5 TRBV5-1 . CASSPGQGLETQYF
TRBJ2-7 TRBV10-2 . CASKHGEVYEQYF
TRBJ1-1 TRBV18 . CAAGFLNTEAFF
TRBJ2-1 TRBV4-3 . CASSQDGQGPYNEQFF
TRBJ2-7 TRBV23-1 . CASSQSIFEGQGSPYEQYF
TRBJ2-5 TRBV9 . CASSPAGGWETQYF
TRBJ2-7 TRBV28 . CASSLGGLYEQYF
TRBJ2-5 TRBV28 . CASSSRYQETQYF
TRBJ2-7 TRBV6-1 . CASSEPGQGYEQYF
TRBJ2-3 TRBV7-9 . CASSASQGADTDTQYF
TRBJ2-1 TRBV7-9 . CASSQSNSGGSYNEQFF
TRBJ2-1 TRBV28 . CASSLLVRVHEQFF
TRBJ1-1 TRBV29-1 . CSVESPDVNTEAFF
TRBJ2-1 TRBV7-6 . CASSSSTGGMDEQFF
TRBJ2-7 TRBV6-6 . CASSDRDLTYEQYF
TRBJ2-7 TRBV6-2/TRBV6-3 . CASRTVSYEQYF
TRBJ1-5 TRBV21-1 . CASSRDRVDFGNQPQHF
TRBJ2-2 TRBV23-1 . CASSQITPGGPPGELFF
TRBJ1-2 TRBV6-4 . CASSDTDRGLYGYTF
TRBJ1-1 TRBV20-1 medium-sized CSARAPGGHTEAFF
TRBJ2-3 TRBV21-1 . CASSNDWQGLATDTQYF
TRBJ2-7 TRBV19 . CATSWIDSDIYEQYF
TRBJ2-1 TRBV28 . CASSILSGWYNEQFF
TRBJ2-7 TRBV7-8 . CASSFRTGIVGEQYF
TRBJ2-5 TRBV28 . CASIPGQGGIGETQYF
TRBJ2-2 TRBV28 . CASSFTIGTGELFF
TRBJ1-4 TRBV7-9 . CASSWGQGDEKLFF
TRBJ2-5 TRBV4-3 . CASSPRASGGSEETQYF
TRBJ1-5 TRBV5-6 . CASSVWPFEGNQPQHF
TRBJ2-3 TRBV20-1 . CSAKNGQNTDTQYF
TRBJ2-5 TRBV27 . CASSDDSNQETQYF